This T cell receptor beta chain comes out of a study of shared clonotypes between healthy human individuals. Study-wide results and limits: An anticipated effect of sequencing depth on clonotype sharing among donors was recognized.

On this clone itself: What it binds is unknown.

Each sorted subset replicate got 200 ng genomic DNA, 30,000 or so genomes. The table came from immunoSEQ multiplex PCR; TCRdb's copy has only in-frame clones and leaves some out. The sample has about 2.4 million clones; roughly nine tenths are singletons. The trim removed 3 bases at V and 7 bases at J, leaving 10 bases unmatched. CDR1 MNHNS and CDR2 SASEGT come from the germline V gene. This CDR3 region has 18 residues. This TCR was recovered from a man aged 18 to 29 in good health. The sample taken for sequencing was naive CD4+ T cells sorted from blood. Indicated subset: CD45RA+ positively selected. The rearrangement uses TRBV6-1 and TRBJ2-2; 14 nucleotides match TRBD2. CDR3 in DNA: TGTGCCAGCAGTGAGTCCCCGGGACTAGCGGGGGATGGCGGGGAGCTGTTTTTT. Protein sequence: CASSESPGLAGDGGELFF.